This T cell receptor (beta chain) was identified in a study of control samples from healthy donors and cancer patients. The protocol was immunoSEQ multiplex PCR, while the TCRdb copy is restricted to in-frame clones and leaves out a portion. Altogether about 130,000 clones are present, approximately 92% being singletons, with the ten largest covering approximately 0.57%. This CDR3 spans 16 amino acids. Trimming stripped 1 base from V and 0 bases from J, with 10 bases between. CDR1 SGHRS and CDR2 YFSETQ come from the germline V gene. The chain combines TRBV5-1 with TRBJ2-2; D call uncertain. Sample: PBMCs. The sequence derives from a man older than 75 with head and neck cancer. The chain's CDR3 is CASSLIAAPNTGELFF. The CDR3 nucleotides are TGCGCCAGCAGCTTGATAGCAGCGCCGAACACCGGGGAGCTGTTTTTT.